A single sample gave rise to the 17 T cell receptor beta chains below, sequenced in a study of cytomegalovirus exposure and HLA in healthy donors. The PCR ran on 60 Vbeta and 13 Jbeta primers. This table comes from immunoSEQ multiplex PCR, and its TCRdb copy is limited to in-frame clones, with some not included. The sample has 140,000 or so clones. The sequenced material came from PBMCs. All receptors derive from a male donor in good health and CMV-seronegative.

This chain uses TRBV7-6 with TRBJ2-1; D uncertain. This CDR3 has 11 amino acids. V lost 3 bases, J lost 5 bases, and 2 bases lay in between. Germline assignment: CDR1 SGHVS and CDR2 FNYEAQ. The CDR3 DNA reads as TGTGCCAGCAGCTTCGACAATGAGCAGTTCTTC. It specifies CASSFDNEQFF.

The chain uses TRBV7-2 and TRBJ2-5, with D unclear. The CDR3 is 14 amino acids. Trimming shortened V by 3 bases and J by 2 bases, and 10 bases separated the two germline ends. Germline CDR1 SGHTA, CDR2 FQGNSA. CDR3 loop: CASSLSRAQETQYF. Here the CDR3 DNA reads TGTGCCAGCAGCTTGTCGAGAGCACAAGAGACCCAGTACTTC.

V and J are TRBV28 and TRBJ2-3; D is undetermined. The germline V and J ends were trimmed by 8 bases and 6 bases, with 12 bases remaining between them. Germline V lookup: CDR1 MDHEN, CDR2 SYDVKM. This CDR3 region has 12 residues. The CDR3 region has the DNA TGTGCCAGCGATTCGCCTGCGGATACGCAGTATTTT. Its translation is CASDSPADTQYF.

CDR3 sequence: CASSLTGTGVLRPQHF. CDR3 sequence (DNA): TGTGCCAGCAGTCTAACTGGGACAGGGGTTCTACGGCCCCAGCATTTT. The chain links TRBV27 to TRBJ1-5; 10 nucleotides line up with TRBD1. V gave up 5 bases and J gave up 9 bases; unmatched junction bases: 13. This CDR3 has 16 amino acids. Germline V gives CDR1 MNHEY, CDR2 SMNVEV (reference sequence).

Comments on this clone: Other DNA sequences in the same sample also yield this CDR3. The V gene is TRBV6-5, the J gene TRBJ1-5; D is unclear. The CDR3 is 16 residues long. Trimming cost V 6 bases and J 1 base, with 16 bases left between them. CDR1 and CDR2 (germline): MNHEY, SVGAGI. The CDR3 sequence: CASSYLSPRSNQPQHF. The CDR3 coding sequence is TGTGCCAGCAGCTACCTCTCCCCGAGGAGCAATCAGCCCCAGCATTTT.

The chain joins TRBV7-9 to TRBJ2-5, with a possible D match to TRBD2 (6 bases). Per the germline V gene, CDR1 is SEHNR and CDR2 is FQNEAQ (reference sequence). The CDR3 loop spans 16 amino acids. V lost 4 bases to trimming and J lost 5 bases, with 20 bases between them. For the CDR3, the DNA is TGTGCCAGCAGCTATAGGATCCCCGGGAGAGGGGAGACCCAGTACTTC. Protein: CASSYRIPGRGETQYF.

The genes are TRBV6-4 and TRBJ1-1; tentatively, D is TRBD1 (6 bases). This CDR3 is 15 amino acids long. With 3 bases removed from V and 4 bases from J, the gap between germline ends came to 15 bases. CDR1 is MRHNA, CDR2 SNTAGT, per germline. CDR3 DNA sequence: TGTGCCAGCAGTGAGACAGGAGGCGGTGGCACTGAAGCTTTCTTT. Its protein product is CASSETGGGGTEAFF.

Here the CDR3 DNA reads TGTGCCAGCAGTGAGGGAGGGGCGGCGCAGTATTTT. Residues: CASSEGGAAQYF. The rearrangement joins TRBV6-1 to TRBJ2-3; 7 bases align to TRBD2. Losses at the gene ends were 3 bases for V and 10 bases for J; bases not matched to a gene: 4. Per germline, CDR1 MNHNS and CDR2 SASEGT. There are 12 residues in the CDR3.

CDR3 coding DNA: TGTGCCAGCAGTCTGACAGGAGAGCGCAATCAGCCCCAGCATTTT. It is translated as CASSLTGERNQPQHF. This chain uses TRBV6-1 with TRBJ1-5; possible D gene TRBD1, 6 bases. Germline CDR1 MNHNS, CDR2 SASEGT. Trimming removed 5 bases from V and 2 bases from J, with 13 bases in between. There are 15 residues in the CDR3.

The CDR3 spells CAWSGSHEQYF. Written as DNA, the CDR3 is TGTGCCTGGAGCGGGAGTCACGAGCAGTACTTC. This rearrangement joins TRBV30 to TRBJ2-7; the D gene is possibly TRBD2 (6 bases). V shed 3 bases and J shed 5 bases, with 8 bases lying between them. Germline-derived CDR1 and CDR2 are GTSNPN and SVGIG (reference sequence). The CDR3 extends over 11 amino acids.

The chain combines TRBV6-5 with TRBJ1-6; a weak D match, TRBD1 (6 bases). Per the germline V gene, CDR1 is MNHEY and CDR2 is SVGAGI. V lost 9 bases and J 6 bases, leaving 12 bases between the germline ends. The CDR3 is 13 amino acids. CDR3 region: CASHWTVNSPLHF. The CDR3, as DNA: TGTGCCAGTCATTGGACAGTTAATTCACCCCTCCACTTT.

The rearrangement uses TRBV11-1 and TRBJ1-2, with 7 bases aligning to TRBD1. V was pared by 5 bases and J by 6 bases, with 15 bases of the junction left unmatched. Germline V gene lookup returns CDR1 SGHAT and CDR2 FQDESV (reference sequence). This CDR3 is built from 16 residues. The CDR3 region has the DNA TGTGCCAGCAGCCCCGGGACAGCCTCTTACGTCCATGGCTACACCTTC. Translation gives CASSPGTASYVHGYTF.

As to this clone: One junction end does not reproduce the germline sequence, and a read error may be involved. The chain has TRBV20-1 and TRBJ1-2; D remains unclear. Per the germline V gene, CDR1 is DFQATT and CDR2 is SNEGSKA (reference sequence). This CDR3 is built from 10 residues. CDR3 region: CSARESGYSF. For the CDR3, the DNA is TGCAGTGCTAGAGAGAGCGGCTACTCCTTC.

V gene TRBV25-1 combines with J gene TRBJ1-1; possible D gene TRBD1, 6 bases. In germline, CDR1 is MGHDK, CDR2 SYGVNS. There are 16 residues in the CDR3. Trimming left V 3 bases short and J 6 bases short, with 20 bases between. The CDR3 protein is CASSEGGGPHGAEAFF. CDR3 in DNA: TGTGCCAGCAGTGAGGGGGGGGGCCCCCATGGCGCTGAAGCTTTCTTT.

The chain links TRBV28 to TRBJ2-5, with D tentatively TRBD1 (6 bases). CDR3 length: 15 amino acids. Germline loops: CDR1 MDHEN, CDR2 SYDVKM. V shed 5 bases and J shed 5 bases, with 18 bases lying between them. CDR3 bases: TGTGCCAGCAGTCTTCTAAAAGGGGGAGTGGAGACCCAGTACTTC. Encoded protein: CASSLLKGGVETQYF. Full variable domain (remainder filled in from reference TRBV28 and TRBJ2-5): DVKVTQSSRYLVKRTGEKVFLECVQDMDHENMFWYRQDPGLGLRLIYFSYDVKMKEKGDIPEGYSVSREKKERFSLILESASTNQTSMYLCASSLLKGGVETQYFGPGTRLLVL.

The CDR3 sequence is CASSYGGQKAFF. The CDR3, as DNA: TGTGCCAGCAGTTACGGGGGACAGAAAGCTTTCTTT. The V call is TRBV6-6, the J call TRBJ1-1; TRBD1 matches 7 bases. Germline V gene sequence: CDR1 MNHNY, CDR2 SVGAGI (reference sequence). The CDR3 has 12 amino acids. J gave up 9 bases and V 2 bases, and 3 bases lay outside the gene matches.

This chain joins TRBV5-5 and TRBJ2-3; 11 bases agree with TRBD2. Unmatched junction bases numbered 1, after V lost 4 bases and J lost 0 bases. The CDR3 sequence is 15 residues long. CDR1 is SGHKS, CDR2 YYEKEE, per germline (reference sequence). Here the CDR3 DNA reads TGTGCCAGCAGCGGGACTAGCGGAAGCACAGATACGCAGTATTTT. Residues: CASSGTSGSTDTQYF. The variable domain in full, completed from reference TRBV5-5 and TRBJ2-3, reads DAGVTQSPTHLIKTRGQQVTLRCSPISGHKSVSWYQQVLGQGPQFIFQYYEKEERGRGNFPDRFSARQFPNYSSELNVNALLLGDSALYLCASSGTSGSTDTQYFGPGTRLTVL.